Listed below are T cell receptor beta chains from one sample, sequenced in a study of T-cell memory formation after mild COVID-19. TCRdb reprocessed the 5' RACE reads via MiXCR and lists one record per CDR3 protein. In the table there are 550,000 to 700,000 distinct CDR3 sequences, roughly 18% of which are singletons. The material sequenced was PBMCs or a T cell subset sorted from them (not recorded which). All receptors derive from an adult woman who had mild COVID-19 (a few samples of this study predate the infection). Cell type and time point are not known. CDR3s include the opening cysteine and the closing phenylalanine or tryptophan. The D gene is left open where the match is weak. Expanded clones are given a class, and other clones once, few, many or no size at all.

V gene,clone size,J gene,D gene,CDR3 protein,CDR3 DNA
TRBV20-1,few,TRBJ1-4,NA,CSASPHEKLFF,TGCAGTGCTAGTCCACATGAAAAACTGTTTTTT
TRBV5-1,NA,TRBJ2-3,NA,CASSVDPTDTQYF,TGCGCCAGCAGCGTGGACCCAACAGATACGCAGTATTTT
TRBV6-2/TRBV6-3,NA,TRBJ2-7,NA,CASSHQINYEQYF,TGTGCCAGCAGCCACCAGATAAACTACGAGCAGTACTTC
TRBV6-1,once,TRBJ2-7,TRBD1,CASSAGQAAYEQYF,TGTGCCAGCAGTGCGGGACAGGCCGCCTACGAGCAGTACTTC
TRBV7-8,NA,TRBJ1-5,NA,CASSLGSVDQPQHF,TGTGCCAGCAGCTTAGGGTCCGTCGATCAGCCCCAGCATTTT
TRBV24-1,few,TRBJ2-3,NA,CATSWSGPSTDTQYF,TGTGCCACCAGCTGGTCGGGGCCTAGCACAGATACGCAGTATTTT
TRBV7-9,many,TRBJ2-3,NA,CASRPPRDGYTDTQYF,TGTGCCAGCAGGCCACCTAGGGACGGATACACAGATACGCAGTATTTT
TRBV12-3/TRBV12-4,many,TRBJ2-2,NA,CASSPGVSTGELFF,TGTGCCAGCAGTCCAGGGGTGAGCACCGGGGAGCTGTTTTTT
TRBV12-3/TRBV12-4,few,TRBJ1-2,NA,CASSLDRAWEDYGYTF,TGTGCCAGCAGTTTAGACAGGGCTTGGGAGGACTATGGCTACACCTTC
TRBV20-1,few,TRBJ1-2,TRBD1,CSALSTGFYGYTF,TGCAGTGCTCTTTCGACAGGGTTCTATGGCTACACCTTC
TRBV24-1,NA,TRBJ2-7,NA,CATSRERKSGEQYF,TGTGCCACCAGTCGGGAGAGGAAGTCAGGAGAGCAGTACTTC
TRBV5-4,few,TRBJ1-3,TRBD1,CASSSDRGRNTIYF,TGTGCCAGCAGCTCGGACAGGGGCCGAAACACCATATATTTT
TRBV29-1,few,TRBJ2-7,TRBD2,CSVSGNYEQYF,TGCAGCGTTAGCGGGAACTACGAGCAGTACTTC
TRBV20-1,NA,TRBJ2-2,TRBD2,CSARDRAGGSTGELFF,TGCAGTGCTAGAGATCGGGCGGGAGGGTCCACCGGGGAGCTGTTTTTT